This T cell receptor (beta chain) was profiled in a study of beta chain features in type 1 diabetes. TCRB transcripts that were expressed got sequenced, as all of the isolated RNA had been reverse transcribed. TCRdb's copy holds only in-frame clones and misses some; the assay was immunoSEQ multiplex PCR. The repertoire consists of under 300,000 clones, with 25% to 35% occurring once and the leading ten covering 3.5% to 4.5%. The V gene's germline CDR1 is SGDLS and CDR2 YYNGEE. The CDR3 consists of 14 residues. V lost 4 bases, J lost 0 bases, and 11 bases lay in between. The clonotype originates from a man aged 25 to 40 in good health. The gene calls are TRBV9 and TRBJ2-7; either TRBD1 or TRBD2 may supply D (6 bases each). The specimen sequenced was central memory CD4+ T cells from blood. The CDR3 here is CASSLEGVSYEQYF. The CDR3 DNA reads TGTGCCAGCAGCTTGGAGGGGGTCTCCTACGAGCAGTACTTC.